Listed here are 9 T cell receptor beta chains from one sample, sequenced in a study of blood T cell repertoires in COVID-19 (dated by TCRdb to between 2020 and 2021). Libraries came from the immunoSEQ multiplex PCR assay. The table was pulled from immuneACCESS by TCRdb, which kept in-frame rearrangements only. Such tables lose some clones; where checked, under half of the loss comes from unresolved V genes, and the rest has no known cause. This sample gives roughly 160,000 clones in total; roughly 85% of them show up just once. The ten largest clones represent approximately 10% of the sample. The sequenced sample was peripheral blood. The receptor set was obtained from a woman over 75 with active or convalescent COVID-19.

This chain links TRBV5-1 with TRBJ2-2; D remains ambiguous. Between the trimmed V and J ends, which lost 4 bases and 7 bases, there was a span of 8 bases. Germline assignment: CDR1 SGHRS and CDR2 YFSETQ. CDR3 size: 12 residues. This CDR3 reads CASSNTIGELFF. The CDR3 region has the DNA TGCGCCAGCAGCAACACGATCGGGGAGCTGTTTTTT.

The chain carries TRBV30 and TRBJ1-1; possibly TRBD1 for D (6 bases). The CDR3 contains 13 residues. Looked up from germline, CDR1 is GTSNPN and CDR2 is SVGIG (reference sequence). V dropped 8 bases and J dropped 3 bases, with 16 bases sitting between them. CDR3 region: CAPTGQRHTEAFF. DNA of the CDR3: TGTGCCCCGACGGGACAAAGGCACACTGAAGCTTTCTTT. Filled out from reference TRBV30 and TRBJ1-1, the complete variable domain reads SQTIHQWPATLVQPVGSPLSLECTVEGTSNPNLYWYRQAAGRGLQLLFYSVGIGQISSEVPQNLSASRPQDRQFILSSKKLLLSDSGFYLCAPTGQRHTEAFFGQGTRLTVV.

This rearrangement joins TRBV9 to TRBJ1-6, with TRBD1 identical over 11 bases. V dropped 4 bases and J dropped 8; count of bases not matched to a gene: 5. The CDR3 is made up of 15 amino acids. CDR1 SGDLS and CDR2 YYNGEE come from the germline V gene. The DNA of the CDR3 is TGTGCCAGCAGCTTCGGGACAGGGGGGGATTCACCCCTCCACTTT. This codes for CASSFGTGGDSPLHF.

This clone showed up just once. DNA for the CDR3: TGTGCCAGCAGCTCACACGGACTAGCGGGAACAGATACGCAGTATTTT. It specifies CASSSHGLAGTDTQYF. The chain is built from TRBV7-3 and TRBJ2-3; 12 nucleotides agree with TRBD2. From germline, CDR1 is SGHTA and CDR2 FQGTGA. Unmatched junction bases numbered 5, after V lost 4 bases and J lost 3 bases. The CDR3 has 16 amino acids.

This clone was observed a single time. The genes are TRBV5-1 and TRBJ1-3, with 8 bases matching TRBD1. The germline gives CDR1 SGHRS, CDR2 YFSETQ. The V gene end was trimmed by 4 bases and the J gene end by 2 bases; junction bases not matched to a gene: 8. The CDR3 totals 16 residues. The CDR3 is CASSPEAGGTGNTIYF. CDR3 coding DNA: TGCGCCAGCAGCCCCGAGGCAGGGGGCACTGGAAACACCATATATTTT. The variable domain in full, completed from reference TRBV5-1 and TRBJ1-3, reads KAGVTQTPRYLIKTRGQQVTLSCSPISGHRSVSWYQQTPGQGLQFLFEYFSETQRNKGNFPGRFSGRQFSNSRSEMNVSTLELGDSALYLCASSPEAGGTGNTIYFGEGSWLTVV.

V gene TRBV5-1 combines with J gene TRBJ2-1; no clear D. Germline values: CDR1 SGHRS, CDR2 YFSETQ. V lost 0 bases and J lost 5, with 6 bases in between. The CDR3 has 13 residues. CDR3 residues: CASSLVLDNEQFF. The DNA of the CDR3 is TGCGCCAGCAGCTTGGTACTCGACAATGAGCAGTTCTTC.

The CDR3 loop reads CASSQWGQGNNEQYF. As DNA, the CDR3 is TGCGCCAGCAGTCAATGGGGACAGGGGAACAACGAGCAGTACTTC. The V and J genes are TRBV23-1 and TRBJ2-7; 10 bases are a match to TRBD1. TRBV23-1 is an open reading frame, and its role is uncertain. The CDR3 loop spans 15 amino acids. Germline trimming cut 1 base from V and 5 bases from J; bases unmatched to any gene: 5.

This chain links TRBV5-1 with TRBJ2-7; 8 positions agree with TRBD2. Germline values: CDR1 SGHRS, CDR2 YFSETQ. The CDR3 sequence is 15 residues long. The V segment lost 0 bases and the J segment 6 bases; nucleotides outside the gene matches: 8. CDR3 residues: CASSLGGLASLEQYF. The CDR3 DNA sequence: TGCGCCAGCAGCTTGGGAGGACTAGCTTCCCTCGAGCAGTACTTC.

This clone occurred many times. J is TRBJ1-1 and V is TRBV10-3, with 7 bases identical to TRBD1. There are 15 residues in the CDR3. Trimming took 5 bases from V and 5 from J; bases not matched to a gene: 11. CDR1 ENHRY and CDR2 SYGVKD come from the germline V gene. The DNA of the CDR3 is TGTGCCATCAGTACGAAGACAGGGTATCAAACTGAAGCTTTCTTT. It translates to CAISTKTGYQTEAFF.